Listed below are T cell receptor beta chains from one sample, sequenced in a study of CXCR3-negative and CXCR3-positive naive CD8 T cells. One entry per CDR3 protein, without DNA, is what TCRdb gives after re-calling the 5' RACE reads. This sample contains about 70,000 distinct CDR3 sequences. The specimen was naive CXCR3+ CD8+ T cells from blood. The receptors derive from a human donor in good health. Some clones in this sample may be carry-over from other donors' samples. Each CDR3 is given with its conserved first and last residue. Fields, in order: CDR3 protein, CDR3 length, V gene, J gene.

CDR3 protein: CASSLASGGLHRLYEQYF; CDR3 length: 18; V gene: TRBV3-1; J gene: TRBJ2-7
CDR3 protein: CAWSGDSYEQYF; CDR3 length: 12; V gene: TRBV30; J gene: TRBJ2-7
CDR3 protein: CASSPGIYEQYF; CDR3 length: 12; V gene: TRBV7-2; J gene: TRBJ2-7
CDR3 protein: CASSSRTSGGYNEQFF; CDR3 length: 16; V gene: TRBV7-9; J gene: TRBJ2-1
CDR3 protein: CASSLTPSGDTHYGYTF; CDR3 length: 17; V gene: TRBV5-1; J gene: TRBJ1-2
CDR3 protein: CSAREIYTGGALTGELFF; CDR3 length: 18; V gene: TRBV20-1; J gene: TRBJ2-2
CDR3 protein: CASSQSDGFFDQETQYF; CDR3 length: 17; V gene: TRBV7-9; J gene: TRBJ2-5
CDR3 protein: CASRSSSQETQYF; CDR3 length: 13; V gene: TRBV7-9; J gene: TRBJ2-5
CDR3 protein: CSARLGAAKNIQYF; CDR3 length: 14; V gene: TRBV20-1; J gene: TRBJ2-4
CDR3 protein: CASSFGLVGGETQYF; CDR3 length: 15; V gene: TRBV7-2; J gene: TRBJ2-5
CDR3 protein: CASSQVWPVGELFF; CDR3 length: 14; V gene: TRBV3-1; J gene: TRBJ2-2
CDR3 protein: CSARGDGSYEQYF; CDR3 length: 13; V gene: TRBV20-1; J gene: TRBJ2-7
CDR3 protein: CASSRVGTGSSVF; CDR3 length: 13; V gene: TRBV4-3; J gene: TRBJ2-1
CDR3 protein: CASSSPTSGGYNEQFF; CDR3 length: 16; V gene: TRBV7-6; J gene: TRBJ2-1
CDR3 protein: CASSFGTTEAFF; CDR3 length: 12; V gene: TRBV28; J gene: TRBJ1-1
CDR3 protein: CASSRAGGGMNTEAFF; CDR3 length: 16; V gene: TRBV19; J gene: TRBJ1-1
CDR3 protein: CAISESPGSEEQYF; CDR3 length: 14; V gene: TRBV10-3; J gene: TRBJ2-7
CDR3 protein: CASSLTIGPTGELFF; CDR3 length: 15; V gene: TRBV7-3; J gene: TRBJ2-2
CDR3 protein: CASSLPGLAIETQYF; CDR3 length: 15; V gene: TRBV12-3/TRBV12-4; J gene: TRBJ2-5
CDR3 protein: CASGLGVSWTADDQPQHF; CDR3 length: 18; V gene: TRBV12-5; J gene: TRBJ1-5
CDR3 protein: CSVAPDSGTNDNEQFF; CDR3 length: 16; V gene: TRBV29-1; J gene: TRBJ2-1
CDR3 protein: CASSPQNSNQPQHF; CDR3 length: 14; V gene: TRBV18; J gene: TRBJ1-5
CDR3 protein: CSVAETGGTNEKLFF; CDR3 length: 15; V gene: TRBV29-1; J gene: TRBJ1-4
CDR3 protein: CASSPRGRSNEQFF; CDR3 length: 14; V gene: TRBV27; J gene: TRBJ2-1
CDR3 protein: CASSSRRDSISYEQYF; CDR3 length: 16; V gene: TRBV7-9; J gene: TRBJ2-7
CDR3 protein: CASSRPSQETQYF; CDR3 length: 13; V gene: TRBV11-2; J gene: TRBJ2-5
CDR3 protein: CARSLVTGNQPQHF; CDR3 length: 14; V gene: TRBV12-3/TRBV12-4; J gene: TRBJ1-5
CDR3 protein: CATAPPWASGGGWYEQYF; CDR3 length: 18; V gene: TRBV15; J gene: TRBJ2-7
CDR3 protein: CASSSGSSTDTQYF; CDR3 length: 14; V gene: TRBV28; J gene: TRBJ2-3
CDR3 protein: CAISEGTSVYEQYF; CDR3 length: 14; V gene: TRBV10-3; J gene: TRBJ2-7
CDR3 protein: CSVEDGGDSGNTIYF; CDR3 length: 15; V gene: TRBV29-1; J gene: TRBJ1-3
CDR3 protein: CASSLSKGVQTEAFF; CDR3 length: 15; V gene: TRBV7-9; J gene: TRBJ1-1
CDR3 protein: CASSIAGGTYEQYF; CDR3 length: 14; V gene: TRBV27; J gene: TRBJ2-7